This TCR beta chain originates from a study of shared clonotypes between healthy human individuals. Germline V gives CDR1 LGHNA, CDR2 YNFKEQ. The CDR3 extends over 15 amino acids. V was shortened by 1 base and J by 2 bases, with 12 bases between the two germline ends. This clone was counted once. Data came from immunoSEQ multiplex PCR; TCRdb stores just in-frame clones and leaves some out. This table has roughly 1.5 million clones, 95% to 99% appearing once. The sequenced sample was naive CD4+ T cells sorted from blood. Subset described: CD45RA+ positively selected. The chain uses TRBV4-2 and TRBJ2-7, with a weak D call TRBD2 (5 bases). This TCR came from a man younger than 40 in good health. The CDR3 loop is CASSQGRGGAYEQYF. The CDR3, as DNA: TGTGCCAGCAGCCAAGGGCGAGGAGGAGCCTACGAGCAGTACTTC.